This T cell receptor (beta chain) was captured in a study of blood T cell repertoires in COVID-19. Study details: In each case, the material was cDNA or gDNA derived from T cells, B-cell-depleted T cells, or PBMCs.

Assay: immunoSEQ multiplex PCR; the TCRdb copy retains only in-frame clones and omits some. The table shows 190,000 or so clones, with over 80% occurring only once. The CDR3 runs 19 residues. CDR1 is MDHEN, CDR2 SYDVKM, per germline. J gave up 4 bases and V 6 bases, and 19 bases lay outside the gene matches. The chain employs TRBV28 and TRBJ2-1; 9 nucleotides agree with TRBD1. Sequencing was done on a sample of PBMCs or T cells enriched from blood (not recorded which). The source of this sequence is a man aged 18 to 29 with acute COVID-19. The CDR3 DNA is TGTGCCAGCAGCTTTCCGGGACAGGGATCGGGATCTACGTACAATGAGCAGTTCTTC. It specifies CASSFPGQGSGSTYNEQFF.